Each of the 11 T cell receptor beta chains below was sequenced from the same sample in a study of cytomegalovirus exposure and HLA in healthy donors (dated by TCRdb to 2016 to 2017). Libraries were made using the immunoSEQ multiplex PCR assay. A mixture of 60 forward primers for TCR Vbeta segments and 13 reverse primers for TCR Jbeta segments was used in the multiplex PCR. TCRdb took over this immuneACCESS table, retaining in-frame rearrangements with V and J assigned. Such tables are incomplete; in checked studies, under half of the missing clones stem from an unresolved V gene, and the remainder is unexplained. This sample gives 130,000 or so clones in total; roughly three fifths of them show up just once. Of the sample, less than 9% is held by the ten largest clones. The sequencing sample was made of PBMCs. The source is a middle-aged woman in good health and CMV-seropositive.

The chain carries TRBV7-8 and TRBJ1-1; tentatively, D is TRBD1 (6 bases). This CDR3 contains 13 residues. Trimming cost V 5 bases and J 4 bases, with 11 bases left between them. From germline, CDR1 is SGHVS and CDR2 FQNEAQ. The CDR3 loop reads CASSARGGTEAFF. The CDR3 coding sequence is TGTGCCAGCAGCGCCAGGGGTGGCACTGAAGCTTTCTTT.

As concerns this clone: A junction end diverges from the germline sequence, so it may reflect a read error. The CDR3 region has the DNA TGTTCCAGCAGCCAAGAGGACAGGGAAGCTTTCTTT. It yields the protein CSSSQEDREAFF. This chain joins TRBV7-9 and TRBJ1-1; TRBD1 matches 7 bases. CDR1 and CDR2 from the germline V gene are SEHNR and FQNEAQ (reference sequence). This CDR3 is 12 amino acids long.

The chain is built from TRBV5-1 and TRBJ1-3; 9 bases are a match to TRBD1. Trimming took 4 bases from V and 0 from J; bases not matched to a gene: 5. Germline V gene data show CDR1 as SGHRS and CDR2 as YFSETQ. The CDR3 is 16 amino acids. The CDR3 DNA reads TGCGCCAGCAGCATGGGACAGGGATTCTCTGGAAACACCATATATTTT. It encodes CASSMGQGFSGNTIYF.

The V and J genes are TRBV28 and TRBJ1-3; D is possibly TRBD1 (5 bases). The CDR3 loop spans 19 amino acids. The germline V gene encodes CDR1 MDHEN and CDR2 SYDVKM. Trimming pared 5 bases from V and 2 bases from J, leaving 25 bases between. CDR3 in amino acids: CASSPQGLMTPKPGNTIYF. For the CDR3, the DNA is TGTGCCAGCAGTCCCCAGGGCCTGATGACTCCTAAACCTGGAAACACCATATATTTT.

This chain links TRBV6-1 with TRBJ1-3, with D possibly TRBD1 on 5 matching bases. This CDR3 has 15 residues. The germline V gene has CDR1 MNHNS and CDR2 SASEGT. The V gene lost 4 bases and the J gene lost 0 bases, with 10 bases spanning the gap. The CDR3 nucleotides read TGTGCCAGCAGTGGCGGGGGAGTCTCTGGAAACACCATATATTTT. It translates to CASSGGGVSGNTIYF.

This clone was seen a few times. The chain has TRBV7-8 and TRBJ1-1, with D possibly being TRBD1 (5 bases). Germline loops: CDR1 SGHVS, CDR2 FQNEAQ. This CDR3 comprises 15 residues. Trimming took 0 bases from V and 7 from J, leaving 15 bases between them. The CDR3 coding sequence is TGTGCCAGCAGCTTAGCGAGAGGTCAGGGAGGTGAAGCTTTCTTT. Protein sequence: CASSLARGQGGEAFF.

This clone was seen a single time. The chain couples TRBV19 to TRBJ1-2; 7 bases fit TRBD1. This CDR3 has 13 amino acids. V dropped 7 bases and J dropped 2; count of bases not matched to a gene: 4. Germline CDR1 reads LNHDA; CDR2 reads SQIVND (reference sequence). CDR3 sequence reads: CASNLGQNYGYTF. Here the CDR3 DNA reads TGTGCCAGTAATTTGGGACAGAACTATGGCTACACCTTC.

CDR3 sequence (DNA): TGTGCCAGCTCACCACGACACGATTACACTGAAGCTTTCTTT. This translates into CASSPRHDYTEAFF. The rearrangement joins TRBV18 to TRBJ1-1, with D uncertain. Looked up from germline, CDR1 is KGHSH and CDR2 is LQKENI. The V gene lost 1 base and the J gene lost 3 bases, with 9 bases spanning the gap. The CDR3 spans 14 residues.

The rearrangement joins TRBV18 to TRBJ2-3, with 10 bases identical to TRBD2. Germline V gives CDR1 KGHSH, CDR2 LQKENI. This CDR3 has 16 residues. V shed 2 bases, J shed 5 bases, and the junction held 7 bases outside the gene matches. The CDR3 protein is CASSPGLAVGGDTQYF. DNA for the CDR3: TGTGCCAGCTCACCAGGACTAGCGGTGGGGGGAGATACGCAGTATTTT.

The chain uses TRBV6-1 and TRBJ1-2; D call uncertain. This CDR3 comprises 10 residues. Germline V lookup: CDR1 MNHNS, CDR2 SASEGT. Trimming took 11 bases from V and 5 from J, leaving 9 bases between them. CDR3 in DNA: TGTGCCGTTGAAGAGTATGGCTACACCTTC. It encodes CAVEEYGYTF.

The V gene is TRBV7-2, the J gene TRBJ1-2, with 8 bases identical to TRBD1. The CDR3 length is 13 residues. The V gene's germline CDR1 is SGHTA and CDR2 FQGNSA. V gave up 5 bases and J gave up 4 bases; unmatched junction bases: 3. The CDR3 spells CASSPGQGYGYTF. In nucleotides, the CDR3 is TGTGCCAGCAGCCCCGGACAGGGCTATGGCTACACCTTC.